This T cell receptor (beta chain) derives from a study of radiotherapy plus CTLA-4 blockade in lung cancer. Across the study: Objective responses emerged in around a sixth of patients, and 25% to 40% attained disease control. Study-wide results and limits: After radiotherapy and ipilimumab, tumor-derived clones expanded in peripheral blood. Early blood T cell clone dynamics reportedly forecast response best, with interferon-beta.

Patients had chemo-refractory metastatic non-small-cell lung cancer and received focal radiation plus CTLA-4 blockade that used ipilimumab. Trimming stripped 2 bases from V and 6 bases from J, with 19 bases between. Germline CDR1 SGDLS, CDR2 YYNGEE. The CDR3 totals 16 residues. Data came from immunoSEQ multiplex PCR; TCRdb stores just in-frame clones and leaves some out. The repertoire holds about 97,000 clones, approximately 75% seen once, with approximately 3% in the top ten. Of note for this clone: The antigen is undetermined.

The TCR originated in a human donor with non-small cell lung cancer who had a partial response to radiotherapy plus ipilimumab. Some clones in this sample may be carry-over from other donors' samples. The chain couples TRBV9 to TRBJ2-3; a weak D match, TRBD1 (6 bases). Source: peripheral blood, taken from a patient treated with radiotherapy plus ipilimumab. The CDR3 is CASSVTGTRVGDTQYF. The DNA for the CDR3 is TGTGCCAGCAGCGTTACCGGGACACGGGTCGGGGATACGCAGTATTTT.